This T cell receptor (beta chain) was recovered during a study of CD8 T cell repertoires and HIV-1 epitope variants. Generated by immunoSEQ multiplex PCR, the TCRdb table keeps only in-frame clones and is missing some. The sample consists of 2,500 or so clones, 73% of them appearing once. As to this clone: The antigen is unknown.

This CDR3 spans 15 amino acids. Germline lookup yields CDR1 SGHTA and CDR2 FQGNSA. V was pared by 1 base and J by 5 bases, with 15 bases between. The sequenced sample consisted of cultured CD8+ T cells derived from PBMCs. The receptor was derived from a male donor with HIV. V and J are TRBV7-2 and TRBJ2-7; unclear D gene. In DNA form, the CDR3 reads TGTGCCAGCAGCTTAGTGCCCGAAGCCCCTCACGAGCAGTACTTC. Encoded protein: CASSLVPEAPHEQYF.